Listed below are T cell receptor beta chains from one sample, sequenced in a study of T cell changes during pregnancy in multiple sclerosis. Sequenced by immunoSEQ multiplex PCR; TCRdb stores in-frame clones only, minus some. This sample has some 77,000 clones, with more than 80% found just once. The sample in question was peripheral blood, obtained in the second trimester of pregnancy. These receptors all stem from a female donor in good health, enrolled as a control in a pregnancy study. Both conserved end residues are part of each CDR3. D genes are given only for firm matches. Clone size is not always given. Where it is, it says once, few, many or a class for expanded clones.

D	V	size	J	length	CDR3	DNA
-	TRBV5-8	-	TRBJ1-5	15	CASSLKVRSGQPQHF	TGTGCCAGCAGCTTGAAGGTTAGATCGGGTCAGCCCCAGCATTTT
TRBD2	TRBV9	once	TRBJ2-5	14	CASSVGEGQETQYF	TGTGCCAGCAGCGTTGGGGAGGGGCAAGAGACCCAGTACTTC
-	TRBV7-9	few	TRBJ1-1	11	CASSLGSEAFF	TGTGCCAGCAGCTTGGGCTCTGAAGCTTTCTTT
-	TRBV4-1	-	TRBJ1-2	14	CASSQETEPDGYTF	TGCGCCAGCAGCCAAGAGACGGAGCCAGATGGCTACACCTTC
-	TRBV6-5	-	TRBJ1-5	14	CASSYRGGNQPQHF	TGTGCCAGCAGTTACAGGGGCGGCAATCAGCCCCAGCATTTT
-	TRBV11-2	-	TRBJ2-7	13	CASSLSVGSEQYF	TGTGCCAGCAGCTTGTCCGTTGGGAGCGAGCAGTACTTC
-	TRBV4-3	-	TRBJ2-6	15	CASSQDTLGANVLTF	TGCGCCAGCAGCCAAGATACTCTTGGGGCCAACGTCCTGACTTTC
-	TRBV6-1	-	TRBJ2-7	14	CASRLWAGNYEQYF	TGTGCCAGCAGGCTCTGGGCAGGAAACTACGAGCAGTACTTC
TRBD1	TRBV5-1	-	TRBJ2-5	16	CASRSRAGGFGETQYF	TGCGCCAGCAGAAGCCGGGCAGGGGGTTTTGGGGAGACCCAGTACTTC
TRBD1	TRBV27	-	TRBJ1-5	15	CASRGQTSSNQPQHF	TGTGCCAGCAGGGGACAGACTTCTAGCAATCAGCCCCAGCATTTT
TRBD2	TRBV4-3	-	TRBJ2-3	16	CASSRRRGGGGDTQYF	TGCGCCAGCAGCCGAAGGCGGGGGGGCGGTGGAGATACGCAGTATTTT
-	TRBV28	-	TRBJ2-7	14	CASSFFQGSYEQYF	TGTGCCAGCAGTTTCTTTCAGGGGAGCTACGAGCAGTACTTC
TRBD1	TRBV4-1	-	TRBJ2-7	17	CASSHNPPGTGDREQYF	TGCGCCAGCAGCCACAATCCTCCCGGGACAGGGGATCGCGAGCAGTACTTC
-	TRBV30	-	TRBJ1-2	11	CAWSVSKGYTF	TGTGCCTGGAGTGTGAGTAAGGGCTACACCTTC
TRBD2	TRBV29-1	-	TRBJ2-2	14	CSVAERGGTGELFF	TGCAGCGTTGCCGAGCGGGGGGGCACCGGGGAGCTGTTTTTT
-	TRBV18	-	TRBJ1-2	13	CASSPIRGYGYTF	TGTGCCAGCTCACCTATAAGAGGCTATGGCTACACCTTC
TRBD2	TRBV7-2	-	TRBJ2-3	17	CASSPPRDYPLRDTQYF	TGTGCCAGCAGCCCACCCCGGGACTACCCCTTGAGGGATACGCAGTATTTT
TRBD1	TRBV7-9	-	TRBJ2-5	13	CASRSDRGETQYF	TGTGCCAGCAGATCAGACAGGGGTGAGACCCAGTACTTC
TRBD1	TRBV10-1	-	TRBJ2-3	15	CASSDDRGSTDTQYF	TGCGCCAGCAGTGACGACAGGGGAAGCACAGATACGCAGTATTTT
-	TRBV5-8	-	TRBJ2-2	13	CASSLRVAGELFF	TGTGCCAGCAGCTTGCGCGTGGCCGGGGAGCTGTTTTTT
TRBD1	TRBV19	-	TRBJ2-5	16	CASSISAQGAQETQYF	TGTGCCAGTAGTATATCAGCCCAGGGGGCACAAGAGACCCAGTACTTC
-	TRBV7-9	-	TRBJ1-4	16	CASSANQGATNEKLFF	TGTGCCAGCAGCGCCAATCAGGGTGCAACTAATGAAAAACTGTTTTTT
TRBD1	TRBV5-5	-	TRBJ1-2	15	CASSSVEDRGRGYTF	TGTGCCAGCAGCTCCGTAGAAGACAGGGGCCGGGGCTACACCTTC
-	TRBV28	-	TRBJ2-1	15	CASSLDRQINNEQFF	TGTGCCAGCAGCTTGGACAGACAAATAAACAATGAGCAGTTCTTC
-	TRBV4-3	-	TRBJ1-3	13	CASSQAGGNTIYF	TGCGCCAGCAGCCAAGCGGGGGGAAACACCATATATTTT
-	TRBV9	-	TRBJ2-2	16	CASSVDTGRVAGELFF	TGTGCCAGCAGCGTCGACACAGGGCGAGTGGCCGGGGAGCTGTTTTTT
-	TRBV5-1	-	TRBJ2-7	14	CASRQGPPAYEQYF	TGCGCCAGCCGCCAGGGCCCTCCAGCCTACGAGCAGTACTTC
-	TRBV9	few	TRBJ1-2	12	CASRTVNYGYTF	TGTGCCAGCAGAACGGTTAACTATGGCTACACCTTC
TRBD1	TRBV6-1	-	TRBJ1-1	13	CASSGQGATEAFF	TGTGCCAGCAGTGGGCAGGGGGCTACTGAAGCTTTCTTT
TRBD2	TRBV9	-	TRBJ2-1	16	CASSVVLAGAYNEQFF	TGTGCCAGCAGCGTAGTTCTAGCGGGGGCCTACAATGAGCAGTTCTTC
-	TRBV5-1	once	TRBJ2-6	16	CASSLGFMGGANVLTF	TGCGCCAGCAGCTTGGGGTTCATGGGCGGGGCCAACGTCCTGACTTTC
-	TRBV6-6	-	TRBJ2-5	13	CASTLGGSETQYF	TGTGCCAGCACCTTAGGGGGATCTGAGACCCAGTACTTC